Included here is one T cell receptor beta chain sequence, with context. A junction end diverges from the germline sequence, so it may reflect a read error. These data belong to a study of shared clonotypes between healthy human individuals. The assay was immunoSEQ multiplex PCR, and TCRdb's table has in-frame clones only and misses some. The table lists 2 million to 2.5 million clones, approximately 95% of them singletons, with around 0.13% in the top ten. The CDR3 runs 19 residues. Germline V gives CDR1 SSHAT, CDR2 FNYEAQ (reference sequence). This chain joins TRBV7-7 and TRBJ2-6, with D maybe TRBD1 (6 bases). The receptor was derived from a man younger than 30 in good health. The sample consisted of naive CD4+ T cells sorted from blood. Subset here: CD45RA+ positively selected. The CDR3 region has the DNA TGTGCTAGCAGCCCCCTCGTGGGGGACAAAAGCTCTGGGGCCAACGTCCTGACTTTC. Amino acid sequence: CASSPLVGDKSSGANVLTF.